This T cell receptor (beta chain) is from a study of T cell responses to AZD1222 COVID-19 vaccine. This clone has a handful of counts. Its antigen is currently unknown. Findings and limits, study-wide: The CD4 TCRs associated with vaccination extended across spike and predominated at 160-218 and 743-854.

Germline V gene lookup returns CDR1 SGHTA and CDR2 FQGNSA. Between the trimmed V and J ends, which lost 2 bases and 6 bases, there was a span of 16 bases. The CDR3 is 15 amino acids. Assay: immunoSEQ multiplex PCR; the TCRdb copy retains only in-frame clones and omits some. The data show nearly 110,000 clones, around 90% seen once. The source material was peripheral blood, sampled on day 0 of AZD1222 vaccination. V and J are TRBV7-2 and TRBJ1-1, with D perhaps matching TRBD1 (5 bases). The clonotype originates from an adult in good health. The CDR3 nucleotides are TGTGCCAGCAGCTTAACTGGGCAGGGCTGGGCTGAAGCTTTCTTT. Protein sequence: CASSLTGQGWAEAFF.